The present TCR beta chain was sequenced within a study of blood T cell repertoires in COVID-19. The wider study: The United States, Italy and Spain were the sources of the acute and convalescent COVID-19 samples. PBMCs, B-cell-depleted T cells, or T cells provided the cDNA or gDNA that made up the material.

As originally analysed: Estimation of nucleated cell counts relied on the amplification of reference gene primers. TCRdb keeps only in-frame clones here, not all; method: immunoSEQ multiplex PCR. V and J calls and clone size are as listed in that table; D and trimming were resolved from the DNA. In the table there are 67,000 or so clones, over 65% of which are singletons. Germline-derived CDR1 and CDR2 are KGHSH and LQKENI. The V end lost 6 bases, the J end lost 7 bases, and 16 bases lay between the germline ends. The CDR3 runs 15 residues. V and J are TRBV18 and TRBJ1-6, with D unresolved. The specimen sequenced was peripheral blood. The TCR originated in a woman in her 70s with acute or convalescent COVID-19. The DNA for the CDR3 is TGTGCCAGCTCTCCCACCCAAGACACGAATTCACCCCTCCACTTT. This encodes CASSPTQDTNSPLHF.